This paragraph covers one T cell receptor (beta chain) sequence. The authors' processing: How many nucleated cells were present was estimated from reference gene primer amplification. Generated by immunoSEQ multiplex PCR, the TCRdb table keeps only in-frame clones and is missing some. V and J calls plus clone size are reproduced from that table; the DNA served to infer D and trimming. The sample has 85,000 to 100,000 clones; around 81% are singletons. This sample is drawn from a study of blood T cell repertoires in COVID-19. Study-wide background: The study drew acute and convalescent COVID-19 samples from the United States, Italy and Spain.

Trimming took off 5 bases at V and 4 bases at J, with 9 bases between the two ends. The CDR3 contains 13 residues. CDR1 MNHEY and CDR2 SVGAGI come from the germline V gene. This TCR came from a man aged 50 to 60 who had recovered from COVID-19. The chain has TRBV6-5 and TRBJ1-3, with D perhaps matching TRBD1 (5 bases). The sequencing sample was made of peripheral blood. DNA of the CDR3: TGTGCCAGCAGTCCCAGACAGGGAAACACCATATATTTT. It translates to CASSPRQGNTIYF.